This TCR beta chain stems from a study of blood T cell repertoires in COVID-19. Study background: The United States, Italy and Spain supplied acute and convalescent COVID-19 samples.

Methods used by the authors: Amplifying reference gene primers gave estimates of nucleated cell counts. Repertoires were generated with immunoSEQ multiplex PCR, while TCRdb's copy carries only in-frame clones and drops some. That table supplies the V and J calls and clone size; D and trimming were determined from the DNA. Seen here are under 200,000 clones, about 85% observed once, and the top ten hold roughly 21%. The CDR3 totals 17 residues. Germline V CDR1 and CDR2: LNHDA, SQIVND (reference sequence). V was clipped by 0 bases and J by 0 bases, with 11 bases between them. The clonotype originates from a man between 60 and 70 years old with active or convalescent COVID-19. The chain combines TRBV19 with TRBJ2-2; D gene unclear. The sequenced sample was peripheral blood. DNA for the CDR3: TGTGCCAGTAGTATAGATAGTTGGAGTGCGAACACCGGGGAGCTGTTTTTT. The encoded protein is CASSIDSWSANTGELFF.